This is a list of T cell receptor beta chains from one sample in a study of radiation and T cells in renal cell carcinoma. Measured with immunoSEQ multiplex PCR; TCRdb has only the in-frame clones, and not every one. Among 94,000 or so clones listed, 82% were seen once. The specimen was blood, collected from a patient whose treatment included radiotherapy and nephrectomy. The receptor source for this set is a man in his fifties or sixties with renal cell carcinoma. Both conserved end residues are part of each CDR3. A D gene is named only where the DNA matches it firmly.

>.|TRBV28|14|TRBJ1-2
CASSRTAPTYGYTF
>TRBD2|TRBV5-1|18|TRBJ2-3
CASSSLAGGGESTDTQYF
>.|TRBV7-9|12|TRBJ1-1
CASSYVNTEAFF
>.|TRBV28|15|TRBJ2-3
CASSFPWESTDTQYF
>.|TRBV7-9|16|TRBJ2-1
CASSLSRVAGYNEQFF
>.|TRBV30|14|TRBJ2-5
CAWSVRRKQETQYF
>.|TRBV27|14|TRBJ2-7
CASSFRTDAYEQYF
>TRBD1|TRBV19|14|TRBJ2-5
CASSIGGQGETQYF
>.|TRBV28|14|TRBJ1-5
CASTLNVFAQPQHF
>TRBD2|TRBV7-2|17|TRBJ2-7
CASSLYGGLAGANEQYF
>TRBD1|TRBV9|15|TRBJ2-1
CASSLGQGASFEQFF
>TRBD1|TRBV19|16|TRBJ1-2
CASSILGQAPNYGYTF
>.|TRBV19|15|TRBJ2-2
CASSTGRKNTGELFF
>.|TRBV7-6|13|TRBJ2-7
CASSLWPENEQYF
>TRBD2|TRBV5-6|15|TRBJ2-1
CASSLTSGRGNEQFF
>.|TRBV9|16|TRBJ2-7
CASSASRVGARYEQYF
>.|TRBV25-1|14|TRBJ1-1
CASSGGSRNTEAFF
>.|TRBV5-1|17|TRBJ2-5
CASSLVGFGTSQETQYF
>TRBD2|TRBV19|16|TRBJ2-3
CASTIGGGVMGDTQYF
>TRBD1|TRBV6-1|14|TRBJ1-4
CASRADRDQEKLFF